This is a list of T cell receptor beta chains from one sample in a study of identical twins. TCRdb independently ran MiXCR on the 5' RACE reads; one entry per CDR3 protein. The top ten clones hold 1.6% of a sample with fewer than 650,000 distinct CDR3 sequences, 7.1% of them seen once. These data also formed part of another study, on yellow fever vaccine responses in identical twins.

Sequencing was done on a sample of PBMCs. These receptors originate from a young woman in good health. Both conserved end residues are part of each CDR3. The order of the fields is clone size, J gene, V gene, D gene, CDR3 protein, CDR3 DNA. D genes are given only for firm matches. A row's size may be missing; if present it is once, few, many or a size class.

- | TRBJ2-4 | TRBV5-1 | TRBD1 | CASSSGSDRGKNIQYF | TGCGCCAGCAGCTCCGGATCGGACAGGGGGAAAAACATTCAGTACTTC
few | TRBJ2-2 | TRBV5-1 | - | CASSLGDSLNTGELFF | TGCGCCAGCAGCTTGGGTGATTCCTTGAACACCGGGGAGCTGTTTTTT
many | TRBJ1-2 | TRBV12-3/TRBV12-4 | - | CASSVRLTGVYGYTF | TGTGCCAGCAGCGTCCGTCTGACTGGAGTCTATGGCTACACCTTC
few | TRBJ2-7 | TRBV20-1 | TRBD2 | CSVLAGVNSYEQYF | TGCAGTGTTTTAGCGGGAGTGAACTCCTACGAGCAGTACTTC
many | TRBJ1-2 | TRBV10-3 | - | CAISEKLNYGYTF | TGTGCCATCAGTGAGAAGCTAAACTATGGCTACACCTTC
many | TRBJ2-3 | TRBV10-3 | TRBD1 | CAIKPTGISTDTQYF | TGTGCCATCAAGCCGACAGGGATAAGCACAGATACGCAGTATTTT
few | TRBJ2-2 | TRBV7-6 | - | CASSLDGVASGELFF | TGTGCCAGCAGCTTAGACGGTGTAGCCTCCGGGGAGCTGTTTTTT
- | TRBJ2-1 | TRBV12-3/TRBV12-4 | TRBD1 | CASSSRTGQFF | TGTGCCAGCAGTTCCCGGACAGGGCAGTTCTTC
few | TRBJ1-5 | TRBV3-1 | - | CASSQGVTQPQHF | TGTGCCAGCAGCCAAGGAGTAACTCAGCCCCAGCATTTT
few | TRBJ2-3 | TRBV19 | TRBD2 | CASSRPGLAGGDTDTQYF | TGTGCCAGTAGTAGGCCGGGACTAGCGGGCGGGGACACAGATACGCAGTATTTT
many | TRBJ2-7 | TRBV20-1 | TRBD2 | CSVSGGRATYEQYF | TGCAGTGTTAGCGGCGGGAGGGCCACCTACGAGCAGTACTTC
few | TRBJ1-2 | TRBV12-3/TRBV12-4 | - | CASNQGGGYTF | TGTGCCAGCAATCAGGGAGGCGGCTACACCTTC
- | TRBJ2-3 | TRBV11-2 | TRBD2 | CASSLPSGDLADTQYF | TGTGCCAGCAGCTTGCCTAGCGGGGACTTAGCAGATACGCAGTATTTT
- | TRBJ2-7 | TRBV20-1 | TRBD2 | CSANGLVADEQYF | TGCAGTGCTAACGGACTAGTGGCCGACGAGCAGTACTTC
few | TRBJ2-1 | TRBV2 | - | CASSRDLVSYNEQFF | TGTGCCAGCAGCAGGGACCTCGTCTCCTACAATGAGCAGTTCTTC
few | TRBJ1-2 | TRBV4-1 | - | CASSQETPGAYGYTF | TGCGCCAGCAGCCAAGAAACCCCCGGGGCCTATGGCTACACCTTC
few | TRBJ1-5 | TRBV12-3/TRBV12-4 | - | CASGEEINQPQHF | TGTGCCAGCGGGGAAGAGATTAATCAGCCCCAGCATTTT
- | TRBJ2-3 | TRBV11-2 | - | CASSLMSGRTDTQYF | TGTGCCAGCAGCTTAATGTCAGGTCGCACAGATACGCAGTATTTT
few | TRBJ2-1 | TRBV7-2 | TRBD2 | CASSLAGLAGGPRYNEQFF | TGTGCCAGCAGCTTAGCCGGGCTAGCGGGAGGGCCTCGATACAATGAGCAGTTCTTC
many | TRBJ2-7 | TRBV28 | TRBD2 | CASSLRTSGRAGEQYF | TGTGCCAGCAGTTTACGAACTAGCGGGAGGGCCGGTGAGCAGTACTTC
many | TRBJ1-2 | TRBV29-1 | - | CSAGGQQGNYGYTF | TGCAGCGCCGGTGGCCAGCAGGGAAACTATGGCTACACCTTC
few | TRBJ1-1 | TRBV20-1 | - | CSASRAMGEAFF | TGCAGTGCTAGTAGGGCAATGGGTGAAGCTTTCTTT
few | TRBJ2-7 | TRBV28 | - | CASSLREYYEQYF | TGTGCCAGCAGTTTAAGGGAATACTACGAGCAGTACTTC
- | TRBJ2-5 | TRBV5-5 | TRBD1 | CASSPGTAVSETQYF | TGTGCCAGCAGCCCAGGGACAGCGGTTTCAGAGACCCAGTACTTC